Listed here are 22 T cell receptor beta chains from one sample, sequenced in a study of blood T cell repertoires in COVID-19. TCRdb's copy holds only in-frame clones and misses some; the assay was immunoSEQ multiplex PCR. This sample carries about 52,000 clones, around 88% of them seen once, and the ten largest clones take about 22%. The specimen sequenced was peripheral blood. The receptors were gathered from an elderly woman with acute or convalescent COVID-19.

This rearrangement joins TRBV5-3 to TRBJ2-7, with D hard to call. TRBV5-3 is an ORF, with its function uncertain. Trimming removed 4 bases from V and 2 bases from J, with 25 bases in between. The CDR3 has 18 amino acids. In nucleotides, the CDR3 is TGTGCCAGAAGCCCACATATCCGCGGAAATCGATACGCCTACGAGCAGTACGTC. Protein sequence: CARSPHIRGNRYAYEQYV.

The chain recombines TRBV5-6 with TRBJ1-2; 7 bases line up with TRBD1. The CDR3 runs to 14 residues. With 2 bases clipped from V and 1 base from J, the junction kept 2 bases outside the gene matches. Per the germline V gene, CDR1 is SGHDT and CDR2 is YYEEEE. As DNA, the CDR3 is TGTGCCAGCAGCTTCGGGGACAGTAACTATGGCTACACCTTC. Translation: CASSFGDSNYGYTF.

This chain joins TRBV9 and TRBJ1-4; tentatively, D is TRBD1 (5 bases). This CDR3 spans 15 amino acids. Germline V CDR1 and CDR2: SGDLS, YYNGEE. Trimming pared 0 bases from V and 3 bases from J, leaving 9 bases between. The CDR3 DNA reads TGTGCCAGCAGCGTAGGGGGAGGGGCTAATGAAAAACTGTTTTTT. Protein sequence: CASSVGGGANEKLFF.

This chain connects TRBV7-8 to TRBJ2-3; TRBD2 aligns across 13 bases. This CDR3 has 16 residues. Germline assignment: CDR1 SGHVS and CDR2 FQNEAQ. After removal of 5 bases from V and 6 bases from J, the junction contained 8 bases not matched to a gene. The CDR3 DNA is TGTGCCAGCAGCCGTCGGACTAGCGGGAGTCGGGATACGCAGTATTTT. Amino acids: CASSRRTSGSRDTQYF.

The rearrangement uses TRBV29-1 and TRBJ2-7; 10 bases map to TRBD1. Per germline, CDR1 SQVTM and CDR2 ANQGSEA. The CDR3 consists of 15 residues. V shed 5 bases and J 6 bases; nucleotides not matched to a gene: 13. Here the CDR3 DNA reads TGCAGCGTTTTCGTTTTAGGACAGGGGGTTGTCGAGCAGTACTTC. It codes for CSVFVLGQGVVEQYF.

A note on this clone: Relative to the germline gene, one junction end is altered; a read error may explain this. The V call is TRBV5-1, the J call TRBJ1-2, with TRBD1 identical over 11 bases. The CDR3 loop spans 15 amino acids. In germline, CDR1 is SGHRS, CDR2 YFSETQ. CDR3 protein: CASSPRTGGNFGYTF. CDR3 nucleotides: TGCGCCAGCAGCCCGCGGACAGGGGGCAACTTTGGCTACACCTTC.

In its sample, this clone was seen once. The chain employs TRBV19 and TRBJ2-3; 8 bases align to TRBD2. The CDR3 spans 18 residues. V trimming: 3 bases; J trimming: 0 bases; junction bases outside the gene matches: 11. CDR1 and CDR2 from the germline V gene are LNHDA and SQIVND (reference sequence). The CDR3 loop is CASSISSKRGTSTDTQYF. The CDR3 nucleotides are TGTGCCAGTAGTATCTCTTCAAAGCGGGGGACTAGCACAGATACGCAGTATTTT.

The chain couples TRBV12-3 or TRBV12-4 to TRBJ2-7, with no clear D. V dropped 8 bases and J dropped 3 bases, with 11 bases sitting between them. The CDR3 contains 12 residues. The DNA for the CDR3 is TGTGCCAGCCCCAGCCCGGGCTACGAGCAGTACTTC. This translates into CASPSPGYEQYF.

This clone was recorded a few times. This sequence joins TRBV28 and TRBJ1-1, with 11 bases identical to TRBD1. The CDR3 is 11 amino acids. The ends lost 8 bases at V and 10 bases at J; junction bases unmatched: 3. Looked up from germline, CDR1 is MDHEN and CDR2 is SYDVKM. CDR3 sequence: CASGQGAIAFF. CDR3 sequence (DNA): TGTGCCAGCGGACAGGGGGCGATAGCTTTCTTT. The entire variable domain, with the rest obtained from reference TRBV28 and TRBJ1-1, is as follows: DVKVTQSSRYLVKRTGEKVFLECVQDMDHENMFWYRQDPGLGLRLIYFSYDVKMKEKGDIPEGYSVSREKKERFSLILESASTNQTSMYLCASGQGAIAFFGQGTRLTVV.

J is TRBJ2-1 and V is TRBV5-4; 11 positions match TRBD2. CDR3 size: 16 residues. Germline V gene lookup returns CDR1 SGHNT and CDR2 YYREEE (reference sequence). V gave up 4 bases and J gave up 3 bases; unmatched junction bases: 6. As DNA, the CDR3 is TGTGCCAGCAGCCGCTTAGCGGGAGGGGTCTACAATGAGCAGTTCTTC. Protein: CASSRLAGGVYNEQFF.

The V gene is TRBV2, the J gene TRBJ2-3; 10 bases line up with TRBD2. Trimming removed 7 bases from V and 1 base from J; junction bases left unmatched: 17. Per germline, CDR1 SNHLY and CDR2 FYNNEI. The CDR3 contains 19 residues. The CDR3 reads CASMREGLAGVGGTDTQYF. The DNA for the CDR3 is TGTGCCAGCATGAGGGAGGGCCTAGCGGGAGTTGGGGGCACAGATACGCAGTATTTT.

The J gene is TRBJ1-6, the V gene TRBV5-4; a possible D gene is TRBD1 (6 bases). V was pared by 4 bases and J by 9 bases, with 17 bases between. The length of the CDR3 is 15 residues. Germline CDR1 reads SGHNT; CDR2 reads YYREEE (reference sequence). The CDR3: CASSLGATTVSPLHF. In DNA form, the CDR3 reads TGTGCCAGCAGCCTGGGGGCCACCACGGTTTCACCCCTCCACTTT.

CDR3 sequence: CASSVGQGNEKLFF. The CDR3 coding sequence is TGTGCCAGCAGCGTCGGACAGGGTAATGAAAAACTGTTTTTT. The chain recombines TRBV9 with TRBJ1-4; 8 bases are shared with TRBD1. Germline V CDR1 and CDR2: SGDLS, YYNGEE. The CDR3 runs 14 residues. V was clipped by 2 bases and J by 4 bases; unmatched bases: 1.

This chain uses TRBV5-6 with TRBJ2-1; 12 bases agree with TRBD2. The CDR3 runs 14 residues. V was clipped by 4 bases and J by 8 bases; unmatched bases: 4. Germline V CDR1 and CDR2: SGHDT, YYEEEE. As DNA, the CDR3 is TGTGCCAGCAGCGAGGGACTAGCGGGCGATGAGCAGTTCTTC. Translated: CASSEGLAGDEQFF.

The V call is TRBV7-9, the J call TRBJ2-1; TRBD2 aligns across 14 bases. Germline CDR1 reads SEHNR; CDR2 reads FQNEAQ (reference sequence). This CDR3 has 18 residues. This CDR3 is CAIPRGLAGGLSYNEQFF. CDR3 DNA sequence: TGTGCAATTCCACGCGGACTAGCGGGGGGTTTATCCTACAATGAGCAGTTCTTC. The complete variable domain, with remaining parts taken from reference TRBV7-9 and TRBJ2-1, reads DTGVSQNPRHKITKRGQNVTFRCDPISEHNRLYWYRQTLGQGPEFLTYFQNEAQLEKSRLLSDRFSAERPKGSFSTLEIQRTEQGDSAMYLCAIPRGLAGGLSYNEQFFGPGTRLTVL.

The CDR3 loop is CASSQGSIGGYEQYV. The CDR3 DNA is TGCGCCAGCAGCCAAGGTTCGATAGGCGGCTACGAGCAGTACGTC. The gene calls are TRBV4-1 and TRBJ2-7; D is uncertain. The CDR3 spans 15 residues. The V and J ends lost 1 base and 3 bases respectively, with 13 bases between them. The germline CDR1 and CDR2 sequences are MGHRA and YSYEKL.

This chain joins TRBV5-1 and TRBJ1-1; 8 positions match TRBD1. There are 14 residues in the CDR3. CDR1 SGHRS and CDR2 YFSETQ come from the germline V gene. J was trimmed by 4 bases and V by 2 bases; bases with no gene match: 4. CDR3 in DNA: TGCGCCAGCAGCTTTACAGACAGGGGCACTGAAGCTTTCTTT. Its protein is CASSFTDRGTEAFF.

V usage is TRBV5-1 and J usage is TRBJ2-5; 11 bases agree with TRBD1. The CDR3 is 16 residues long. CDR1 and CDR2 (germline): SGHRS, YFSETQ. V lost 3 bases, J lost 0 bases, and 4 bases stayed unmatched. The CDR3 spells CASSWGTGGYQETQYF. The CDR3 nucleotides are TGCGCCAGCAGCTGGGGGACAGGGGGGTACCAAGAGACCCAGTACTTC. Filled out from reference TRBV5-1 and TRBJ2-5, the complete variable domain reads KAGVTQTPRYLIKTRGQQVTLSCSPISGHRSVSWYQQTPGQGLQFLFEYFSETQRNKGNFPGRFSGRQFSNSRSEMNVSTLELGDSALYLCASSWGTGGYQETQYFGPGTRLLVL.

V is TRBV3-1 (or the pseudogene TRBV3-2) and J is TRBJ2-5; TRBD1 might be the D (6 bases). Germline CDR1 LGHDT, CDR2 YNNKEL (reference sequence). CDR3 size: 17 residues. Trimming removed 2 bases at V and 2 bases at J, with 18 bases between. Here the CDR3 DNA reads TGTGCCAGCAGCCAAACGTGGGGGCTCTTCAAGCAAGAGACCCAGTACTTC. Protein: CASSQTWGLFKQETQYF.

This clone has a single count. The chain employs TRBV5-4 and TRBJ2-5; possibly TRBD2 for D (6 bases). The CDR3 is made up of 14 amino acids. The germline V and J ends were trimmed by 5 bases and 5 bases, with 16 bases remaining between them. Germline V CDR1 and CDR2: SGHNT, YYREEE (reference sequence). CDR3 protein: CASRWRGSGETQYF. CDR3 coding DNA: TGTGCCAGCAGGTGGAGGGGATCAGGGGAGACCCAGTACTTC.

The gene calls are TRBV5-1 and TRBJ2-5; 7 positions match TRBD2. V was pared by 4 bases and J by 5 bases, with 5 bases of the junction left unmatched. The germline CDR1 and CDR2 sequences are SGHRS and YFSETQ. The CDR3 has 13 amino acids. CDR3 residues: CASSHSSGETQYF. CDR3 DNA: TGCGCCAGCAGCCATAGTAGCGGGGAGACCCAGTACTTC.

The V and J genes are TRBV19 and TRBJ1-2; D may be TRBD1 (5 bases). CDR3 length: 15 residues. The germline V and J ends were trimmed by 0 bases and 1 base, with 9 bases remaining between them. Germline V gives CDR1 LNHDA, CDR2 SQIVND (reference sequence). CDR3 sequence: CASSIDLTDNYGYTF. The CDR3 nucleotides are TGTGCCAGTAGTATAGATCTGACAGATAACTATGGCTACACCTTC. The variable domain in full, completed from reference TRBV19 and TRBJ1-2, reads DGGITQSPKYLFRKEGQNVTLSCEQNLNHDAMYWYRQDPGQGLRLIYYSQIVNDFQKGDIAEGYSVSREKKESFPLTVTSAQKNPTAFYLCASSIDLTDNYGYTFGSGTRLTVV.